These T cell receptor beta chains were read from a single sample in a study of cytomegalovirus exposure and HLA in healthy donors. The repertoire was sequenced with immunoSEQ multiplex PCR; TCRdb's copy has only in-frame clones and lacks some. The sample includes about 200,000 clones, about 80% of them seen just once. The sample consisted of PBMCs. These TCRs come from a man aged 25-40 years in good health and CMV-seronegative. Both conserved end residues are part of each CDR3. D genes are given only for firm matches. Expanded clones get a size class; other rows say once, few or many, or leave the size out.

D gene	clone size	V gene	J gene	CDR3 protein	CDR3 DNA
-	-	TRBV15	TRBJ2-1	CATSRDSESSEQFF	TGTGCCACCAGCAGAGATTCTGAGTCAAGTGAGCAGTTCTTC
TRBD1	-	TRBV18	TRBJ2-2	CASSGTEGTGELFF	TGTGCCAGCTCAGGGACAGAAGGCACCGGGGAGCTGTTTTTT
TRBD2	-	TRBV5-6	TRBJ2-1	CASSLGLAGPRSYNEQFF	TGTGCCAGCAGCTTGGGACTAGCGGGACCTCGCTCCTACAATGAGCAGTTCTTC
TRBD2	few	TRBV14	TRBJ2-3	CASSQGLAGGWLPDTQYF	TGTGCCAGCAGCCAAGGACTAGCGGGAGGGTGGCTGCCAGATACGCAGTATTTT
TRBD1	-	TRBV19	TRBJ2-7	CASSIGGTGISYEQYF	TGTGCCAGTAGTATCGGTGGGACAGGGATCTCCTACGAGCAGTACTTC
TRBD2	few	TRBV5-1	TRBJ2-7	CASSLRPVLAGFSYEQYF	TGCGCCAGCAGCTTGAGACCGGTACTAGCGGGATTTTCCTACGAGCAGTACTTC
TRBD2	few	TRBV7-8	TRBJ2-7	CASSLGTSGSLYEQYF	TGTGCCAGCAGCTTAGGAACTAGCGGGAGTCTCTACGAGCAGTACTTC
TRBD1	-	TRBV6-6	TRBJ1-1	CASSSGTGGLNTEAFF	TGTGCCAGCAGTTCTGGGACAGGTGGTCTGAACACTGAAGCTTTCTTT
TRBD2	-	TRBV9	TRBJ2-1	CASSVDSGIFNEQFF	TGTGCCAGCAGCGTAGACAGCGGGATATTCAATGAGCAGTTCTTC
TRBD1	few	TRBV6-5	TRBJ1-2	CASSKGTGGGYTF	TGTGCCAGCAGTAAAGGGACAGGGGGCGGCTACACCTTC
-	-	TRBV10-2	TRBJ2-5	CASSEGQHQETQYF	TGCGCCAGCAGTGAGGGACAGCACCAAGAGACCCAGTACTTC
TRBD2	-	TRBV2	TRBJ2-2	CAGSEVRLAGGVTGELFF	TGTGCCGGCAGTGAAGTTCGACTAGCGGGAGGGGTCACCGGGGAGCTGTTTTTT
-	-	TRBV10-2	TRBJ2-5	CASSGGGTQYF	TGCGCCAGCAGTGGAGGAGGGACCCAGTACTTC
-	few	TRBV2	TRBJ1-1	CASSPRGAFF	TGTGCCAGCAGTCCTCGGGGAGCTTTCTTT
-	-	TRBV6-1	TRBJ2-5	CASTPPFTGTQYF	TGTGCCAGCACTCCGCCCTTTACAGGGACCCAGTACTTC
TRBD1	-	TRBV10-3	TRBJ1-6	CAISESQDRAVSPLHF	TGTGCCATCAGTGAGTCGCAGGACAGGGCTGTCTCACCCCTCCACTTT
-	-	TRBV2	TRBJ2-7	CASSGRDYEQYF	TGTGCCAGCAGTGGTCGGGACTACGAGCAGTACTTC
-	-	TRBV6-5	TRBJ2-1	CASSYGQVANEQFF	TGTGCCAGCAGTTACGGGCAGGTGGCCAATGAGCAGTTCTTC
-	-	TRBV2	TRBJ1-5	CASNPGDSNQPQHF	TGTGCCAGCAACCCGGGGGATAGCAATCAGCCCCAGCATTTT
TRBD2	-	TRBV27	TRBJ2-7	CASRAMAAGGLEQYF	TGTGCCAGCAGGGCGATGGCAGCGGGAGGACTTGAGCAGTACTTC
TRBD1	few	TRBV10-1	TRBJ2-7	CASSAGQGLEQYF	TGCGCCAGCAGTGCCGGACAGGGGCTCGAGCAGTACTTC
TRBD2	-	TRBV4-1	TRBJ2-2	CASSPGTIGGGELFF	TGCGCCAGCAGCCCCGGGACTATCGGTGGCGGGGAGCTGTTTTTT
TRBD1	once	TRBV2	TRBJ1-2	CASREGQGAPYGYTF	TGTGCCAGCAGAGAAGGACAGGGGGCCCCCTATGGCTACACCTTC
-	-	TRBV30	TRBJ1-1	CAWTLGGMETEAFF	TGTGCCTGGACCCTAGGGGGAATGGAGACTGAAGCTTTCTTT
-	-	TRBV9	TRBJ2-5	CASSVLGSVGETQYF	TGTGCCAGCAGCGTCCTCGGGAGCGTCGGGGAGACCCAGTACTTC
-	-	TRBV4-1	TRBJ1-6	CASSQEQTVLSSYNSPLHF	TGCGCCAGCAGCCAAGAACAGACAGTACTAAGCTCCTATAATTCACCCCTCCACTTT
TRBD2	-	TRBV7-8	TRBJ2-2	CASSLPRGTSGRINTGELFF	TGTGCCAGCAGCTTACCCAGAGGGACTAGCGGGAGGATAAACACCGGGGAGCTGTTTTTT
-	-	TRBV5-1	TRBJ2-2	CASSLSTTEGTGELFF	TGCGCCAGCAGCTTGTCCACGACCGAGGGCACCGGGGAGCTGTTTTTT
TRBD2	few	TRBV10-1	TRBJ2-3	CASSGRTDTQYF	TGCGCCAGTAGCGGGAGAACAGATACGCAGTATTTT